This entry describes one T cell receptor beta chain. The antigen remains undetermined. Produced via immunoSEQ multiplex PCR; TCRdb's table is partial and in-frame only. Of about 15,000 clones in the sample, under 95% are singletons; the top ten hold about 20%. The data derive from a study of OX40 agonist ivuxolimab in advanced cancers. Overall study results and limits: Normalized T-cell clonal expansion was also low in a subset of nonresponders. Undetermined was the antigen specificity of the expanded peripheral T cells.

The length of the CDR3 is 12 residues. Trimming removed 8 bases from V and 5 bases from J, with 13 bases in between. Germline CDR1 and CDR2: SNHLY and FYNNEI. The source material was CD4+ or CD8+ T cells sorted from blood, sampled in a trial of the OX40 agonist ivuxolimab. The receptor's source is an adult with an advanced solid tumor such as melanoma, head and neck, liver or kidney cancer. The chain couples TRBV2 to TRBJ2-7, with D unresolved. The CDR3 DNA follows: TGTGCCAGCGCGAATCTGTCCCACGAGCAGTACTTC. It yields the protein CASANLSHEQYF.